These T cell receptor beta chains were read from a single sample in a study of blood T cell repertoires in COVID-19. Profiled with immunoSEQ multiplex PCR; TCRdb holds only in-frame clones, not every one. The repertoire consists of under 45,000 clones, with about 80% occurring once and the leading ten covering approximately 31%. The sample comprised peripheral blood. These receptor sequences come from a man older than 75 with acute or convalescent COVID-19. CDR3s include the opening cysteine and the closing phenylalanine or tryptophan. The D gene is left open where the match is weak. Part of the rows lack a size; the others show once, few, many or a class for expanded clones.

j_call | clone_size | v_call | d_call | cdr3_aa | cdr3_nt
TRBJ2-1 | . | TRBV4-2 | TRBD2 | CASSPGLADYNEQFF | TGTGCCAGCAGCCCAGGACTAGCGGACTACAATGAGCAGTTCTTC
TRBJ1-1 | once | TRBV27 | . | CASRPRGGPNTEAFF | TGTGCCAGCAGGCCCAGGGGCGGGCCTAACACTGAAGCTTTCTTT
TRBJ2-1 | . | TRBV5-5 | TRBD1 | CASRGTGDYNEQFF | TGTGCCAGCAGGGGGACAGGAGACTACAATGAGCAGTTCTTC
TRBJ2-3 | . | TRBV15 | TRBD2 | CATSSVSGRAGDTQYF | TGTGCCACCAGCAGCGTCAGCGGGAGGGCCGGAGATACGCAGTATTTT
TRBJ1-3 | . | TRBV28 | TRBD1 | CASSDRDRVSGNTIYF | TGTGCCAGCAGTGACCGGGACAGGGTCTCTGGAAACACCATATATTTT
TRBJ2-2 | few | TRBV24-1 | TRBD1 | CATSDRTGGKELFF | TGTGCCACCAGTGACCGGACAGGGGGTAAGGAGCTGTTTTTT
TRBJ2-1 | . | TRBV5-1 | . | CASSPSGYEQFF | TGCGCCAGCAGCCCTTCCGGGTATGAGCAGTTCTTC
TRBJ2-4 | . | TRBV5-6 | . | CASSLGSLQRAKNIQYF | TGTGCCAGCAGCTTGGGGAGCCTCCAGAGGGCCAAAAACATTCAGTACTTC
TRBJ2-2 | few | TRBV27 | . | CASSLRGLNTGELFF | TGTGCCAGCAGTTTGCGGGGTCTGAACACCGGGGAGCTGTTTTTT
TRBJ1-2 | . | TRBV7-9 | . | CASSPGRDYGYTF | TGTGCCAGCAGCCCTGGGCGGGACTATGGCTACACCTTC
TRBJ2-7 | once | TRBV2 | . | CASRDKPLQGYEQYF | TGTGCCAGCAGGGACAAGCCTCTCCAGGGGTACGAGCAGTACTTC
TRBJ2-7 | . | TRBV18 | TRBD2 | CASQLAGDFYEQYF | TGTGCCAGTCAACTAGCGGGGGATTTCTACGAGCAGTACTTC
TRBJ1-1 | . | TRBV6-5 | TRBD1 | CASSYGQANTEAFF | TGTGCCAGCAGTTACGGACAGGCGAACACTGAAGCTTTCTTT
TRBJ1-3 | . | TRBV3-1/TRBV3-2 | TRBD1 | CASSQTGGGNTIYF | TGTGCCAGCAGCCAAACAGGGGGTGGAAACACCATATATTTT
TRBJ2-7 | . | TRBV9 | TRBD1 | CASSVSGTGDYEQYF | TGTGCCAGCAGCGTGTCCGGGACAGGGGACTACGAGCAGTACTTC
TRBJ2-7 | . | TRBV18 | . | CASSPPGRSYEQYF | TGTGCCAGCTCACCACCGGGGCGTTCCTACGAGCAGTACTTC
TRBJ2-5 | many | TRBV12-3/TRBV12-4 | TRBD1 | CASSDTGGETQYF | TGTGCCAGCAGTGATACAGGGGGAGAGACCCAGTACTTC
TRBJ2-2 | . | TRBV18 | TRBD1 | CASSPLGQGTGELFF | TGTGCCAGCTCACCCCTGGGACAGGGGACCGGGGAGCTGTTTTTT
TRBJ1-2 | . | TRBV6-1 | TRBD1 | CASSEASRGNYGYTF | TGTGCCAGCAGTGAAGCGAGCAGGGGGAACTATGGCTACACCTTC
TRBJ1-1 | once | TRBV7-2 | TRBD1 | CASLGQRNTEAFF | TGTGCCAGCCTGGGACAGCGGAACACTGAAGCTTTCTTT
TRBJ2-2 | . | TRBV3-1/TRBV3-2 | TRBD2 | CASSQDLLAGEGGELFF | TGTGCCAGCAGCCAAGATTTGCTAGCGGGAGAAGGCGGGGAGCTGTTTTTT
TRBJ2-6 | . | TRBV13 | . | CASSFRVSGANVLTF | TGTGCCAGCAGCTTCAGGGTGTCTGGGGCCAACGTCCTGACTTTC
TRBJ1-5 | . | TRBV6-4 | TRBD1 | CASSEATGASNQPQHF | TGTGCCAGCAGTGAAGCGACAGGGGCTAGCAATCAGCCCCAGCATTTT
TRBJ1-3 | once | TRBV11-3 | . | CASSLDGNSGNTIYF | TGTGCCAGCAGCTTAGATGGCAACTCTGGAAACACCATATATTTT
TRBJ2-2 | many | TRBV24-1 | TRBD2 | CATSDGAGGETGELFF | TGTGCCACCAGTGATGGCGCGGGGGGCGAAACGGGGGAGCTGTTTTTT
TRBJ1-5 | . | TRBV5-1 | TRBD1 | CASSPGQGNQPQHF | TGCGCCAGCAGCCCAGGACAGGGCAATCAGCCCCAGCATTTT
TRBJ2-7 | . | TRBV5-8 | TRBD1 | CASSPGTGPPSWFGQYF | TGTGCCAGCAGCCCCGGGACAGGGCCGCCTTCGTGGTTCGGGCAGTACTTC
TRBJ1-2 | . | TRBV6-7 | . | CASSPHWWGGYGYTF | TGTGCCAGCAGCCCCCATTGGTGGGGCGGCTATGGCTACACCTTC
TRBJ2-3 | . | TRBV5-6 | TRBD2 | CASSLGPTSDGDTQYF | TGTGCCAGCAGCTTAGGGCCCACTAGCGATGGAGATACGCAGTATTTT
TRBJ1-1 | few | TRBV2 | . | CASRGENTEAFF | TGTGCCTCCAGGGGAGAGAACACTGAAGCTTTCTTT
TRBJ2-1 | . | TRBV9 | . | CASSGRTSYNEQFF | TGTGCCAGCAGCGGGAGAACCTCCTACAATGAGCAGTTCTTC
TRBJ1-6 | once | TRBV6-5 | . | CASSYGTDSPLHF | TGTGCCAGCAGTTACGGTACGGATTCACCCCTCCACTTT
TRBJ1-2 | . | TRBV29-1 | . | CSVVGGNGYTF | TGCAGCGTTGTTGGGGGCAATGGCTACACCTTC
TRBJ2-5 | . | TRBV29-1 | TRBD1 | CSVEDRDRGVETQYF | TGCAGCGTTGAAGATCGGGACAGGGGGGTAGAGACCCAGTACTTC
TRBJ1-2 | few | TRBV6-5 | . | CASQEGYTNYGYTF | TGTGCCAGCCAGGAGGGGTACACTAACTATGGCTACACCTTC
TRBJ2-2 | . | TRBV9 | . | CASSVEPRPRRTGELFF | TGTGCCAGCAGCGTAGAGCCCAGACCTAGAAGAACCGGGGAGCTGTTTTTT
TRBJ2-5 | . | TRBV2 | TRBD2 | CASSPGLATQETQYF | TGTGCCAGCAGTCCGGGACTAGCGACTCAAGAGACCCAGTACTTC
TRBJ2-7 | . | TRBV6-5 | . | CASSPGSEQYF | TGTGCCAGCAGTCCCGGTTCCGAGCAGTACTTC
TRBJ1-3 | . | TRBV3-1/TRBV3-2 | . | CASSQGSVSGNTIYF | TGTGCCAGCAGCCAAGGGTCGGTTTCTGGAAACACCATATATTTT
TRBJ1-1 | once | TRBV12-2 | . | CASRSSPQGINTEAFF | TGTGCAAGTCGCTCCTCCCCCCAGGGAATCAATACTGAAGCTTTCTTT
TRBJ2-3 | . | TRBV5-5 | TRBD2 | CASSLFSGADTQYF | TGTGCCAGCAGCTTATTTAGCGGGGCAGATACGCAGTATTTT
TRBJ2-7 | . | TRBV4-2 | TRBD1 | CASSQADGQGRSYEQYF | TGTGCCAGCAGCCAAGCCGACGGACAGGGGAGGTCCTACGAGCAGTACTTC
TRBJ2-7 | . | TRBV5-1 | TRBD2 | CASSFGLAGAYEQYF | TGCGCCAGCAGTTTCGGACTAGCGGGGGCCTACGAGCAGTACTTC
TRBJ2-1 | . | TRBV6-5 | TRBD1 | CASSRGTGGDEQFF | TGTGCCAGCAGCCGGGGGACAGGGGGGGATGAGCAGTTCTTC
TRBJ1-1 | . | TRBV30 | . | CASVSGGLNTEAFF | TGTGCCTCGGTTTCGGGAGGGTTGAACACTGAAGCTTTCTTT
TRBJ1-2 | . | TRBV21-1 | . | CASSKIGNPDRDRGADYGYTF | TGTGCCAGCAGCAAAATCGGGAACCCCGACAGGGACCGAGGTGCGGACTATGGCTACACCTTC
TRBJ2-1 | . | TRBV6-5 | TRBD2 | CASRPIGRELDEQFF | TGTGCCAGCAGACCTATAGGGCGGGAGCTAGACGAGCAGTTCTTC
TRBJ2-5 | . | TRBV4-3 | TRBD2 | CASSRGTSGGETQYF | TGCGCCAGCAGCCGAGGGACTAGCGGGGGGGAGACCCAGTACTTC
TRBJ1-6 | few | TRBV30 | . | CACSRQNRSPLHF | TGTGCCTGCAGCAGGCAGAACCGTTCACCCCTCCACTTT
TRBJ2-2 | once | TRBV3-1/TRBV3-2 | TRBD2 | CASSQEPGTSGSVGELFF | TGTGCCAGCAGCCAAGAGCCCGGGACTAGCGGGAGCGTCGGGGAGCTGTTTTTT